This T cell receptor (beta chain) appears in the sequencing data of a study of early T cells in non-severe SARS-CoV-2 infection. The wider study: Sequencing was performed on bulk RNA from unsorted whole blood, leaving chains unpaired.

Individual cDNA molecules received unique molecular identifiers. One entry per CDR3 protein, called by TCRdb with MiXCR from the 5' RACE reads. The sample consists of 80,000 to 95,000 distinct CDR3 sequences, 15% to 20% of them appearing once. Germline-derived CDR1 and CDR2 are MGHRA and YSYEKL. V was pared by 1 base and J by 2 bases, with 9 bases between. CDR3 length: 15 amino acids. The clonotype comes from an adult who was a healthcare worker with PCR-confirmed SARS-CoV-2 infection or an uninfected control (not recorded which). The sequencing used whole blood, collected at baseline. The rearrangement joins TRBV4-1 to TRBJ1-5; D is unresolved. Here the CDR3 reads CASSQVRGGNQPQHF. The CDR3 DNA is TGCGCCAGCAGCCAAGTGCGGGGTGGCAATCAGCCCCAGCATTTT.